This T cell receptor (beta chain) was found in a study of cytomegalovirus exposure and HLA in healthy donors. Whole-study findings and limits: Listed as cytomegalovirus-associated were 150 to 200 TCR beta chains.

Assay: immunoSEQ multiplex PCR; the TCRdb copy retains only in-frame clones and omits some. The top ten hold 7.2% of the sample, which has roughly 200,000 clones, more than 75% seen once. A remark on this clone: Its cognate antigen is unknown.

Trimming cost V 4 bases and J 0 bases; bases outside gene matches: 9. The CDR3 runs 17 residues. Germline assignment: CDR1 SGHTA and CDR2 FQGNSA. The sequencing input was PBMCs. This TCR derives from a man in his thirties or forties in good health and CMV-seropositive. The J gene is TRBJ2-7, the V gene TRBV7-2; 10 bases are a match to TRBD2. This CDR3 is CASSWGSGGLSSYEQYF. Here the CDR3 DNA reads TGTGCCAGCAGCTGGGGTAGCGGGGGGCTGAGCTCCTACGAGCAGTACTTC.